This T cell receptor (beta chain) was identified in a study of blood T cell repertoires in COVID-19. Turning to the study itself: Researchers got acute and convalescent COVID-19 samples from the United States, Italy and Spain.

This clone was counted a few times. The same CDR3 also results from other DNA sequences found in this sample. The authors' processing: Estimation of nucleated cell counts was performed using reference gene primer amplification. The assay was immunoSEQ multiplex PCR, and TCRdb's table has in-frame clones only and misses some. V and J calls and clone size are those listed in that table; D and trimming were worked out from the DNA. The table records 400,000 to 450,000 clones, over 85% of them present only once. The ends lost 4 bases at V and 7 bases at J; junction bases unmatched: 6. The CDR3 is 15 amino acids. Germline CDR1 reads MGHDK; CDR2 reads SYGVNS. Followed longitudinally, the Seattle patients had been enrolled during active infection.

The clonotype comes from a young man with COVID-19, enrolled during active disease. The sample taken for sequencing was peripheral blood. The chain recombines TRBV25-1 with TRBJ2-2; 10 positions match TRBD1. Here the CDR3 reads CASSARQGAGGELFF. CDR3 nucleotide sequence: TGTGCCAGCAGTGCCAGACAGGGGGCCGGCGGGGAGCTGTTTTTT.